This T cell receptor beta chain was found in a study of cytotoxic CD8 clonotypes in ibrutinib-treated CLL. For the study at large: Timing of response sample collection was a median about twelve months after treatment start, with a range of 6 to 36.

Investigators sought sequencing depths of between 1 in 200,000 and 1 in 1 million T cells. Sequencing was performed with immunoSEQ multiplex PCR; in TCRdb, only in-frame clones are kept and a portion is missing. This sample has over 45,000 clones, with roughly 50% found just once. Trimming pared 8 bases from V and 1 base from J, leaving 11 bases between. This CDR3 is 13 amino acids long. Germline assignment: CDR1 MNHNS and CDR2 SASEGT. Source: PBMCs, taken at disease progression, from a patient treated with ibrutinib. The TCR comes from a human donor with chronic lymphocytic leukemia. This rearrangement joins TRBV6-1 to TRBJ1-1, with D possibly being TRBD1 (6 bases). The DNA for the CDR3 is TGTGCCAGCTCCCGGACAGCGAACACTGAAGCTTTCTTT. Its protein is CASSRTANTEAFF.